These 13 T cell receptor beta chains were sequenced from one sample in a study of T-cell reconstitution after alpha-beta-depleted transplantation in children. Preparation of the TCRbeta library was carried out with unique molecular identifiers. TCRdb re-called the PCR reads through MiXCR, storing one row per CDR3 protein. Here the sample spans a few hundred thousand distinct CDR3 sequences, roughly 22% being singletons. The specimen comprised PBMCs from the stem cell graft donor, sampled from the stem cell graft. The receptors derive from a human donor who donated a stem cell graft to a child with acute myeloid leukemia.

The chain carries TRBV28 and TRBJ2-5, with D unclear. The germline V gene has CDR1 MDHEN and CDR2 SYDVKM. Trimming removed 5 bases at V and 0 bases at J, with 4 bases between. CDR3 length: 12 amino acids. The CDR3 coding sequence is TGTGCCAGCAGTGACAACCAAGAGACCCAGTACTTC. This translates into CASSDNQETQYF.

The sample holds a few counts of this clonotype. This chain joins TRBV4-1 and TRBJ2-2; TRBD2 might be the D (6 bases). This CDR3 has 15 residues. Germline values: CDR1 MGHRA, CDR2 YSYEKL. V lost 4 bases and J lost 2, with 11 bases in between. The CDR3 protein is CASSPRDFNTGELFF. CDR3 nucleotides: TGCGCCAGCAGCCCTCGGGACTTCAACACCGGGGAGCTGTTTTTT.

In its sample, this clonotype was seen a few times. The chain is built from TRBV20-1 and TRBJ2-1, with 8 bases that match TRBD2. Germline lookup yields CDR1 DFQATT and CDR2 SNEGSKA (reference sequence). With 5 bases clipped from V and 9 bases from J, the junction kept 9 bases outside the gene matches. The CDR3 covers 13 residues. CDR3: CSAAGLGFLEQFF. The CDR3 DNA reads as TGCAGTGCTGCGGGACTAGGGTTTCTTGAGCAGTTCTTC.

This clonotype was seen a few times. For the CDR3, the DNA is TGCGCCAGCAGCTTGGAGTCCCCTCAGGTGGATGGCTACACCTTC. This encodes CASSLESPQVDGYTF. This chain links TRBV5-1 with TRBJ1-2; D ambiguous. V was pared by 0 bases and J by 6 bases, with 15 bases between. CDR1 is SGHRS, CDR2 YFSETQ, per germline. The CDR3 contains 15 residues.

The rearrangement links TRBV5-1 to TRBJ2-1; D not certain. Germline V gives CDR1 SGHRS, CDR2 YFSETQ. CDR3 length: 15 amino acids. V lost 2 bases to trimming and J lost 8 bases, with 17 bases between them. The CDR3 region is CASSFTLRRWDEQFF. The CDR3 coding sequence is TGCGCCAGCAGCTTCACCCTGCGTCGTTGGGATGAGCAGTTCTTC.

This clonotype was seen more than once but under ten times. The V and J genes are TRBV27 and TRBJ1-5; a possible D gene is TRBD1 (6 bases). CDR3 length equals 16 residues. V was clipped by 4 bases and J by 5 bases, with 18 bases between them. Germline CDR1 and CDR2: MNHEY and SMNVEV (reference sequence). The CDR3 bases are TGTGCCAGCAGTTCAGAGACAGGAGGGCCCCATCAGCCCCAGCATTTT. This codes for CASSSETGGPHQPQHF.

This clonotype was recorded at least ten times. The chain's CDR3 is CATSRDNDRGLDTQYF. CDR3 DNA: TGTGCCACCAGCAGAGATAACGACAGGGGTCTAGATACGCAGTATTTT. The chain carries TRBV15 and TRBJ2-3; TRBD1 aligns across 8 bases. The V gene end was trimmed by 0 bases and the J gene end by 5 bases; junction bases not matched to a gene: 7. The CDR3 has 16 amino acids. The germline gives CDR1 LNHNV, CDR2 YYDKDF (reference sequence).

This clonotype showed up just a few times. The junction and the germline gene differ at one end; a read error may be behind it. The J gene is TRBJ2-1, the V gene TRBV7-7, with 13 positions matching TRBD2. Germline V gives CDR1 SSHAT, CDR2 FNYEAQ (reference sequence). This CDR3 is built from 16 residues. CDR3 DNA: TGTGCTAGCAGCCCGAGGACTAGCGGGAGTCTTAATGAGCAGTTCTTC. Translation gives CASSPRTSGSLNEQFF.

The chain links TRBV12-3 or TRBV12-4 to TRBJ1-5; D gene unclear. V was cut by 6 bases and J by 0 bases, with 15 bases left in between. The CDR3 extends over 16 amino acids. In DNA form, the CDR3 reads TGTGCCAGCAGCTCCGAGGGCGGCTCTAGCAATCAGCCCCAGCATTTT. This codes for CASSSEGGSSNQPQHF.

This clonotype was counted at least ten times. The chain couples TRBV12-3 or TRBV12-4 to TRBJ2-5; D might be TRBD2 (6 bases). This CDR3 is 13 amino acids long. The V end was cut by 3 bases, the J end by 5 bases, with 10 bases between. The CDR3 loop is CASSFGGQETQYF. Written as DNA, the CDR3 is TGTGCCAGCAGTTTTGGAGGGCAGGAGACCCAGTACTTC.

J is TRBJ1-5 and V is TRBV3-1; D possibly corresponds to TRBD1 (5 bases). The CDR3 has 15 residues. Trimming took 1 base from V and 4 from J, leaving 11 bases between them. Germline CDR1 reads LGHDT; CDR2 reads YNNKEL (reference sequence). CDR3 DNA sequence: TGTGCCAGCAGCCAAGTATGGGGGGTGAATCAGCCCCAGCATTTT. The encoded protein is CASSQVWGVNQPQHF.

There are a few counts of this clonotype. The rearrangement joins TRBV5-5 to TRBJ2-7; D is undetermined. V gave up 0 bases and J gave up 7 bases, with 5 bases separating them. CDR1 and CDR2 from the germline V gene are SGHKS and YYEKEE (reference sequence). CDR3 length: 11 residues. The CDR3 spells CASSLDLEQYF. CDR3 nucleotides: TGTGCCAGCAGCTTGGACCTGGAGCAGTACTTC.

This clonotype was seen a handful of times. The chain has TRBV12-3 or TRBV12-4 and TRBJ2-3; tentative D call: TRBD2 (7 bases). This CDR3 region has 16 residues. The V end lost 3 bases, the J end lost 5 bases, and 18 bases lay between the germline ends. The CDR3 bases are TGTGCCAGCAGTTTGACTAGCAGGGGTGCAGGAGATACGCAGTATTTT. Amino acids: CASSLTSRGAGDTQYF.